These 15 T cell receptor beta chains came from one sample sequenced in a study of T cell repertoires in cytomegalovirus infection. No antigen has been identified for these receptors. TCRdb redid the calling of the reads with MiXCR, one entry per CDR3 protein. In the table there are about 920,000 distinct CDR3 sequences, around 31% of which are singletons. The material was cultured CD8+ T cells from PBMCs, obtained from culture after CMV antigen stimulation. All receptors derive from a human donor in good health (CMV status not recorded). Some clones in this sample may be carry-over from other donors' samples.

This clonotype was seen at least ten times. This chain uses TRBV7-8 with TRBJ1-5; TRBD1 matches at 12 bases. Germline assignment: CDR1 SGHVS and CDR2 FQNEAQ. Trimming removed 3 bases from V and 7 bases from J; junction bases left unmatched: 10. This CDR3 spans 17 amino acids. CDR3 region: CASSLQGQGAREQPQHF. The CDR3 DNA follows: TGTGCCAGCAGCTTGCAGGGACAGGGGGCTCGGGAGCAGCCCCAGCATTTT.

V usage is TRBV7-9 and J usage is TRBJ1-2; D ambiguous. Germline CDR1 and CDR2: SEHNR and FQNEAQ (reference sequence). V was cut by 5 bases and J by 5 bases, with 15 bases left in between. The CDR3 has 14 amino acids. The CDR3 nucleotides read TGTGCCAGCAGCCCTGTCTCGGTGGGGTATGGCTACACCTTC. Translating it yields CASSPVSVGYGYTF.

The CDR3 sequence is CASSPALLGYEQYF. The CDR3 bases are TGCGCCAGCAGCCCGGCCCTGCTCGGCTACGAGCAGTACTTC. The chain combines TRBV4-1 with TRBJ2-7; D uncertain. Germline lookup yields CDR1 MGHRA and CDR2 YSYEKL. V lost 4 bases to trimming and J lost 3 bases, with 13 bases between them. This CDR3 contains 14 residues.

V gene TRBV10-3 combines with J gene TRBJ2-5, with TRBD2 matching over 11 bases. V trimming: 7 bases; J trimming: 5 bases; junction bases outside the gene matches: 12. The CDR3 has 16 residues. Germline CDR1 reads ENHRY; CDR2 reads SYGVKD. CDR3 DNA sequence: TGTGCCATCACCCAAACTAGCGGGGGCTCTTTGGAGACCCAGTACTTC. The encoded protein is CAITQTSGGSLETQYF.

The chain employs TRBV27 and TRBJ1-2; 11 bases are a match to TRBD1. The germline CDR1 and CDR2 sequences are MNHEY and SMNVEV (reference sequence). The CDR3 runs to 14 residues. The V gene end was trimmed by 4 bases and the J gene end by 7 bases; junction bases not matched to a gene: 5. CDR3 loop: CASSSDRGPAGYTF. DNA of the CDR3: TGTGCCAGCAGTTCGGACAGGGGGCCAGCTGGCTACACCTTC.

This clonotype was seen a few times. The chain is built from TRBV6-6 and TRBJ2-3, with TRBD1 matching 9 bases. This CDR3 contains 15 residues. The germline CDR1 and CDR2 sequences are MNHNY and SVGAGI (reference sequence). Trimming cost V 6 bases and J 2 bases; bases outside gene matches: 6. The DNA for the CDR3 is TGTGCCAGCAGCCAAACAGGGGGCGTCACAGATACGCAGTATTTT. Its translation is CASSQTGGVTDTQYF.

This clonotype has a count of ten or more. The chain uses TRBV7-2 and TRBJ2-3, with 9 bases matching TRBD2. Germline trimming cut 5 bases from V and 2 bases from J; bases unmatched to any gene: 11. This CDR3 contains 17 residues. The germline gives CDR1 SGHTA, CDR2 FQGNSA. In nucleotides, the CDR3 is TGTGCCAGCAGCCCCGCGACTAGCGGAGATTACACAGATACGCAGTATTTT. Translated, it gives CASSPATSGDYTDTQYF.

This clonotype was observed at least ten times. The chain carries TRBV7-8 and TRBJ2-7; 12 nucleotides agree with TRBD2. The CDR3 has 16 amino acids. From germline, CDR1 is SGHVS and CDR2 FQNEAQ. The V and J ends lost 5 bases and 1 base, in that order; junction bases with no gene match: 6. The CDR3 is CASSPSSGGASYEQYV. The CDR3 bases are TGTGCCAGCAGCCCATCTAGCGGGGGGGCATCCTACGAGCAGTACGTC.

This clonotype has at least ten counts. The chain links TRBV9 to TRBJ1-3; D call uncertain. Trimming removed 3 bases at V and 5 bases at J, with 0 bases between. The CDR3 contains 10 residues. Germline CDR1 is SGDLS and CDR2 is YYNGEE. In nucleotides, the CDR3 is TGTGCCAGCAGCGGAAACACCATATATTTT. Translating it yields CASSGNTIYF.

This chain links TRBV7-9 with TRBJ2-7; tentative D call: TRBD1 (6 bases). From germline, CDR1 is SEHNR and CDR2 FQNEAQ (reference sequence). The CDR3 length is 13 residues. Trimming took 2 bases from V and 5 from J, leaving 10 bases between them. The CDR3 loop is CASSLPQGNEQYF. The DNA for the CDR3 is TGTGCCAGCAGCTTACCGCAGGGGAACGAGCAGTACTTC. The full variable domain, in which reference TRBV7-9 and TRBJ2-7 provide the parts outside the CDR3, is DTGVSQNPRHKITKRGQNVTFRCDPISEHNRLYWYRQTLGQGPEFLTYFQNEAQLEKSRLLSDRFSAERPKGSFSTLEIQRTEQGDSAMYLCASSLPQGNEQYFGPGTRLTVT.

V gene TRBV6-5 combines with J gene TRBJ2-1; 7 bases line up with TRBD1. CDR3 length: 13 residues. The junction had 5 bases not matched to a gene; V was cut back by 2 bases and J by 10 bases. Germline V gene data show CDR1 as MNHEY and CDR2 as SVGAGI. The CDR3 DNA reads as TGTGCCAGCAGTTACCCAACAGGGGAGGAGCAGTTCTTC. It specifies CASSYPTGEEQFF.

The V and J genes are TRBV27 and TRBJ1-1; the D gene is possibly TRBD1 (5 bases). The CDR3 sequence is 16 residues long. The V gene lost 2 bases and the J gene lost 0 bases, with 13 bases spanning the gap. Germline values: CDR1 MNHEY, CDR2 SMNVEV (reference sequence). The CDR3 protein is CASSLRGGGMNTEAFF. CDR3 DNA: TGTGCCAGCAGTTTACGTGGGGGAGGGATGAACACTGAAGCTTTCTTT.

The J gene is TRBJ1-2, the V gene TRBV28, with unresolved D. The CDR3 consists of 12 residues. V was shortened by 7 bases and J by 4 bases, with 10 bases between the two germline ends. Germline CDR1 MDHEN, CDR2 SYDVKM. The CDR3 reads CASNARVYGYTF. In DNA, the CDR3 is TGTGCCAGCAATGCGAGGGTCTATGGCTACACCTTC.

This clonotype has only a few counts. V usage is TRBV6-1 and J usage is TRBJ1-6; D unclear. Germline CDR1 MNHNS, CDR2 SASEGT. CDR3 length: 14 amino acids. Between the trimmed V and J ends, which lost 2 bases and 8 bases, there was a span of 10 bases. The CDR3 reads CASSERRYHSPLHF. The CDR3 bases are TGTGCCAGCAGTGAAAGAAGATACCATTCACCCCTCCACTTT.

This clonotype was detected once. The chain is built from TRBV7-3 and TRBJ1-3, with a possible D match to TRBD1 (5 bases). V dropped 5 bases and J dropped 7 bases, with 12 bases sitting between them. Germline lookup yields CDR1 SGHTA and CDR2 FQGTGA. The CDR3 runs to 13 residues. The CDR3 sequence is CASSPPGANTIYF. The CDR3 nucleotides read TGTGCCAGCAGCCCCCCCGGGGCTAACACCATATATTTT.